This paragraph reports one TCR beta chain. This sample was included in a study of OX40 agonist ivuxolimab in advanced cancers. Sequencing was performed with immunoSEQ multiplex PCR; in TCRdb, only in-frame clones are kept and a portion is missing. The data show roughly 50,000 clones, around four fifths seen once. The source of this sequence is an adult with an advanced solid tumor such as melanoma, head and neck, liver or kidney cancer. The sample here was CD4+ or CD8+ T cells sorted from blood, taken in a trial of the OX40 agonist ivuxolimab.

In nucleotides, the CDR3 is TGTGCCAGCAGCTCGCGAATCAGTGGGGGTGATTCACCCCTCCACTTT. The encoded protein is CASSSRISGGDSPLHF. V and J are TRBV5-5 and TRBJ1-6; perhaps TRBD1 as D (5 bases). With 3 bases removed from V and 8 bases from J, the gap between germline ends came to 18 bases. The CDR3 totals 16 residues. Germline V gene lookup returns CDR1 SGHKS and CDR2 YYEKEE (reference sequence).